Listed below are T cell receptor beta chains from one sample, sequenced in a study of T-cell memory formation after mild COVID-19. TCRdb analysed the 5' RACE reads with MiXCR anew, one entry per CDR3 protein. Counted here are about 320,000 distinct CDR3 sequences, roughly an eighth occurring once; the ten biggest clones make up 21%. The sequenced material came from PBMCs or a T cell subset sorted from them (not recorded which). These receptors all stem from a man between 18 and 29 years old who had mild COVID-19 (a few samples of this study predate the infection). Cell type and time point are not known. Each CDR3 is given with its conserved first and last residue. The D gene is left open where the match is weak. Size is omitted from some rows. Given values are once, few, many or a class for expanded clones.

D: .; size: .; V: TRBV5-6; J: TRBJ2-1; CDR3: CASTTSDSVEFF; DNA: TGTGCCAGCACCACCTCGGACAGCGTTGAGTTCTTC
D: .; size: many; V: TRBV12-3/TRBV12-4; J: TRBJ1-1; CDR3: CASSADGGLGTEAFF; DNA: TGTGCCAGCAGCGCGGACGGTGGCCTGGGCACTGAAGCTTTCTTT
D: .; size: few; V: TRBV20-1; J: TRBJ2-2; CDR3: CSGLFANTGELFF; DNA: TGCAGTGGACTGTTCGCGAACACCGGGGAGCTGTTTTTT
D: TRBD2; size: .; V: TRBV28; J: TRBJ2-1; CDR3: CASTLGLAGYGSYNEQFF; DNA: TGTGCCAGCACCCTGGGGCTAGCGGGGTATGGGTCCTACAATGAGCAGTTCTTC
D: TRBD1; size: .; V: TRBV29-1; J: TRBJ2-3; CDR3: CSVDGQGVITDTQYF; DNA: TGCAGCGTTGACGGGCAGGGGGTCATCACAGATACGCAGTATTTT
D: .; size: .; V: TRBV5-1; J: TRBJ2-3; CDR3: CASSSGPGVRADTQYF; DNA: TGCGCCAGCAGCTCCGGGCCAGGGGTTAGGGCAGATACGCAGTATTTT
D: TRBD2; size: few; V: TRBV2; J: TRBJ2-7; CDR3: CASTIGGGSYEQYF; DNA: TGTGCCAGCACCATTGGGGGGGGGTCCTACGAGCAGTACTTC
D: .; size: .; V: TRBV24-1; J: TRBJ1-5; CDR3: CATRNRGMAGNQPQHF; DNA: TGTGCCACCAGAAACCGTGGGATGGCGGGCAATCAGCCCCAGCATTTT
D: .; size: .; V: TRBV21-1; J: TRBJ1-1; CDR3: CASSSKTGTAIMNTEAFF; DNA: TGTGCCAGCAGTTCCAAGACCGGGACAGCTATTATGAACACTGAAGCTTTCTTT
D: .; size: .; V: TRBV7-9; J: TRBJ2-5; CDR3: CASSLGDGYQETQYF; DNA: TGTGCCAGCAGCTTAGGGGACGGGTACCAAGAGACCCAGTACTTC
D: TRBD2; size: .; V: TRBV7-3; J: TRBJ2-2; CDR3: CASSTQEGTRYHGELFF; DNA: TGTGCCAGCAGCACACAGGAGGGGACTAGATATCATGGGGAGCTGTTTTTT
D: .; size: few; V: TRBV7-3; J: TRBJ2-2; CDR3: CASSLNRPDTGELFF; DNA: TGTGCCAGCAGCTTAAACAGACCGGACACCGGGGAGCTGTTTTTT
D: .; size: .; V: TRBV6-5; J: TRBJ1-1; CDR3: CASSYGGTTEAFF; DNA: TGTGCCAGCAGTTATGGGGGGACCACTGAAGCTTTCTTT
D: TRBD1; size: .; V: TRBV12-3/TRBV12-4; J: TRBJ1-1; CDR3: CASSLGTGVMNTEAFF; DNA: TGTGCCAGCAGTTTAGGGACAGGGGTGATGAACACTGAAGCTTTCTTT
D: TRBD1; size: few; V: TRBV24-1; J: TRBJ1-2; CDR3: CATSDDGQGAYGYTF; DNA: TGTGCCACCAGTGACGATGGACAGGGTGCCTATGGCTACACCTTC
D: TRBD2; size: .; V: TRBV24-1; J: TRBJ2-2; CDR3: CATSDPSGRAGELFF; DNA: TGTGCCACCAGTGATCCATCAGGGAGGGCCGGGGAGCTGTTTTTT
D: .; size: few; V: TRBV12-5; J: TRBJ2-2; CDR3: CASGLAPNTGELFF; DNA: TGTGCTAGTGGTTTGGCCCCGAACACCGGGGAGCTGTTTTTT
D: TRBD1; size: .; V: TRBV18; J: TRBJ1-1; CDR3: CASSQREGAWTEAFF; DNA: TGTGCCAGCTCCCAAAGGGAGGGGGCGTGGACTGAAGCTTTCTTT
D: TRBD2; size: few; V: TRBV10-3; J: TRBJ2-3; CDR3: CATNERGQGTDTQYF; DNA: TGTGCCACCAACGAGCGGGGGCAGGGCACAGATACGCAGTATTTT
D: TRBD2; size: .; V: TRBV2; J: TRBJ2-3; CDR3: CASSERGGLLADTQYF; DNA: TGTGCCAGCAGTGAGCGGGGGGGCTTGCTAGCGGATACGCAGTATTTT
D: TRBD2; size: .; V: TRBV29-1; J: TRBJ2-3; CDR3: CSAARGGGEDTQYF; DNA: TGCAGCGCAGCCCGGGGGGGGGGAGAAGATACGCAGTATTTT
D: .; size: .; V: TRBV20-1; J: TRBJ2-1; CDR3: CSARGLGGSYNEQFF; DNA: TGCAGTGCTAGGGGACTCGGGGGCTCCTACAATGAGCAGTTCTTC
D: .; size: .; V: TRBV9; J: TRBJ1-2; CDR3: CASSVSGDNYGYTF; DNA: TGTGCCAGCAGCGTCTCCGGGGACAACTATGGCTACACCTTC
D: .; size: .; V: TRBV27; J: TRBJ2-5; CDR3: CASSPYRVETQYF; DNA: TGTGCCAGCAGTCCGTACAGGGTGGAGACCCAGTACTTC
D: .; size: few; V: TRBV7-8; J: TRBJ2-5; CDR3: CASSLTVLDSFLKTQYF; DNA: TGTGCCAGCAGCTTAACAGTTTTGGACTCTTTCCTAAAGACCCAGTACTTC
D: .; size: .; V: TRBV25-1; J: TRBJ1-2; CDR3: CASSPPTYAGGRQGYTF; DNA: TGTGCCAGCAGCCCTCCCACCTATGCCGGTGGCCGACAAGGCTACACCTTC
D: .; size: many; V: TRBV11-2; J: TRBJ2-7; CDR3: CASSLVRGSYEQYF; DNA: TGTGCCAGCAGCTTAGTACGGGGCTCCTACGAGCAGTACTTC
D: .; size: few; V: TRBV5-1; J: TRBJ2-6; CDR3: CASSRTEVTFSGANVLTF; DNA: TGCGCCAGCAGCCGCACCGAGGTCACCTTTTCTGGGGCCAACGTCCTGACTTTC
D: .; size: few; V: TRBV12-3/TRBV12-4; J: TRBJ2-5; CDR3: CASSPVLRETQYF; DNA: TGTGCCAGCAGCCCTGTCCTCCGGGAGACCCAGTACTTC
D: TRBD2; size: .; V: TRBV29-1; J: TRBJ2-3; CDR3: CSVRVPLAGVADTQYF; DNA: TGCAGCGTCCGGGTCCCACTAGCGGGGGTAGCAGATACGCAGTATTTT